The 15 T cell receptor beta chains given below trace back to one sample, sequenced in a study of beta chain features in type 1 diabetes (dated by TCRdb to between 2017 and 2018). General conclusions and limits of the study: Type 1 diabetes patients showed a moderate but significant shortening of TCRB CDR3 length in all four CD4+ subsets.

Library preparation used the immunoSEQ multiplex PCR assay. The High Capacity cDNA Reverse Transcription Kit was used to reverse transcribe all of the isolated RNA, meaning that expressed TCRB transcripts were what got sequenced. The table comes from immuneACCESS by way of TCRdb, which keeps in-frame sequences with V and J called. Part of the clones is missing from these tables; in studies checked, under half for an unresolved V gene and the rest for unknown reasons. Present in this sample are around 260,000 clones, roughly a quarter of which were seen just once. Approximately 0.011% of the sample belongs to the ten largest clones. What these receptors recognize is not known. Sequenced material: naive CD4+ T cells from blood. The cell subset or site label, as the study defines it: true naive CD4+ T cells. These receptors were obtained from a woman aged 25 to 39 with type 1 diabetes.

This clone occurred a few times. The chain uses TRBV5-1 and TRBJ2-1; maybe TRBD2 (5 bases). Germline V lookup: CDR1 SGHRS, CDR2 YFSETQ. The V end lost 4 bases, the J end lost 2 bases, and 10 bases lay between the germline ends. This CDR3 is 14 amino acids long. In nucleotides, the CDR3 is TGCGCCAGCAGCGAGGGTACCGCCTACAATGAGCAGTTCTTC. Protein sequence: CASSEGTAYNEQFF.

The V call is TRBV7-3, the J call TRBJ2-1; possibly TRBD2 for D (6 bases). Germline assignment: CDR1 SGHTA and CDR2 FQGTGA. The V and J ends lost 5 bases and 4 bases respectively, with 15 bases between them. The CDR3 consists of 15 residues. CDR3 residues: CASSLNPGLYNEQFF. Written as DNA, the CDR3 is TGTGCCAGCAGCCTAAACCCGGGACTTTACAATGAGCAGTTCTTC.

The chain joins TRBV15 to TRBJ1-4; D perhaps matches TRBD1 (6 bases). Trimming removed 4 bases from V and 8 bases from J, with 20 bases in between. The CDR3 extends over 16 amino acids. Germline V gives CDR1 LNHNV, CDR2 YYDKDF (reference sequence). In nucleotides, the CDR3 is TGTGCCACCAGCAAGGGCGGGCTAACAGGGAACGAAAAACTGTTTTTT. Translated: CATSKGGLTGNEKLFF.

The chain couples TRBV2 to TRBJ2-1, with 7 bases lining up with TRBD2. Germline-derived CDR1 and CDR2 are SNHLY and FYNNEI. Trimming at V came to 3 bases and at J to 9 bases, leaving 14 bases not matched to a gene. The CDR3 is 16 amino acids. Here the CDR3 DNA reads TGTGCCAGCAGTGAGGGTGTGCTAGCGGCGGTTGGTGAGCAGTTCTTC. Translating gives CASSEGVLAAVGEQFF.

This clone was seen more than once but under ten times. The chain is built from TRBV28 and TRBJ2-3; TRBD1 agrees at 7 bases. The junction had 3 bases not matched to a gene; V was cut back by 6 bases and J by 3 bases. From germline, CDR1 is MDHEN and CDR2 SYDVKM. The length of the CDR3 is 13 residues. This CDR3 reads CASRPQGTDTQYF. DNA for the CDR3: TGTGCCAGCAGACCACAGGGGACAGATACGCAGTATTTT. Combining the CDR3 with reference TRBV28 and TRBJ2-3 gives the whole variable domain DVKVTQSSRYLVKRTGEKVFLECVQDMDHENMFWYRQDPGLGLRLIYFSYDVKMKEKGDIPEGYSVSREKKERFSLILESASTNQTSMYLCASRPQGTDTQYFGPGTRLTVL.

The chain is built from TRBV30 and TRBJ2-1; D possibly corresponds to TRBD2 (5 bases). The V and J ends lost 3 bases and 0 bases respectively, with 9 bases between them. CDR3 length: 14 residues. Germline loops: CDR1 GTSNPN, CDR2 SVGIG (reference sequence). The CDR3 sequence is CAWRGGSSYNEQFF. The CDR3 DNA sequence: TGTGCCTGGAGAGGAGGATCCTCCTACAATGAGCAGTTCTTC.

This clone was found a few times. CDR3 protein: CSHARTGGNTEAFF. The DNA for the CDR3 is TGCAGCCACGCCCGGACAGGGGGGAACACTGAAGCTTTCTTT. The gene calls are TRBV29-1 and TRBJ1-1; 10 positions match TRBD1. Trimming removed 8 bases from V and 1 base from J; junction bases left unmatched: 7. Germline-derived CDR1 and CDR2 are SQVTM and ANQGSEA. This CDR3 is 14 amino acids long.

This clone was counted between two and nine times. The rearrangement links TRBV7-9 to TRBJ1-1; TRBD1 agrees at 9 bases. This CDR3 has 15 amino acids. V lost 5 bases, J lost 5 bases, and 9 bases stayed unmatched. CDR1 and CDR2 (germline): SEHNR, FQNEAQ (reference sequence). For the CDR3, the DNA is TGTGCCAGCAGCATACACCCACAGGGGGCAACTGAAGCTTTCTTT. It encodes CASSIHPQGATEAFF.

This clone was picked up a small number of times. This chain links TRBV4-2 with TRBJ1-2; D might be TRBD1 (5 bases). Germline CDR1 and CDR2: LGHNA and YNFKEQ. The CDR3 is 14 amino acids. V lost 3 bases and J 4 bases, leaving 12 bases between the germline ends. As DNA, the CDR3 is TGTGCCAGCAGCCAGGAGATTGGGGCCTATGGCTACACCTTC. As protein: CASSQEIGAYGYTF.

The J gene is TRBJ2-4, the V gene TRBV2, with D possibly matching TRBD2 (6 bases). The germline gives CDR1 SNHLY, CDR2 FYNNEI. The V end was cut by 6 bases, the J end by 8 bases, with 11 bases between. This CDR3 is built from 12 residues. In nucleotides, the CDR3 is TGTGCCAGCAGGGAGAGGGAGGACATTCAGTACTTC. This gives the protein CASREREDIQYF.

This clone was counted a few times. V gene TRBV28 combines with J gene TRBJ2-5, with D perhaps TRBD1 (6 bases). CDR3 length: 13 amino acids. Trimming shortened V by 4 bases and J by 6 bases, and 12 bases separated the two germline ends. Germline values: CDR1 MDHEN, CDR2 SYDVKM. The CDR3 spells CASSSGQLKTQYF. CDR3 in DNA: TGTGCCAGCAGTTCAGGACAGCTAAAGACCCAGTACTTC.

Only one count was recorded for this clone. The chain couples TRBV7-9 to TRBJ2-1, with 12 bases that match TRBD1. Germline V gene sequence: CDR1 SEHNR, CDR2 FQNEAQ (reference sequence). V lost 3 bases to trimming and J lost 10 bases; unmatched junction nucleotides: 13. The CDR3 is 17 amino acids. The CDR3 is CASSFPPGQGAKGEQFF. In nucleotides, the CDR3 is TGTGCCAGCAGCTTCCCCCCGGGACAGGGGGCGAAAGGGGAGCAGTTCTTC. Full variable domain (remainder filled in from reference TRBV7-9 and TRBJ2-1): DTGVSQNPRHKITKRGQNVTFRCDPISEHNRLYWYRQTLGQGPEFLTYFQNEAQLEKSRLLSDRFSAERPKGSFSTLEIQRTEQGDSAMYLCASSFPPGQGAKGEQFFGPGTRLTVL.

This clone was seen a handful of times. The rearrangement links TRBV28 to TRBJ1-1, with TRBD1 matching 9 bases. CDR1 and CDR2 from the germline V gene are MDHEN and SYDVKM. This CDR3 comprises 15 residues. V lost 3 bases and J lost 0; bases outside the gene matches: 2. The DNA for the CDR3 is TGTGCCAGCAGTTTTACAGGGGGCCTGAACACTGAAGCTTTCTTT. It encodes CASSFTGGLNTEAFF. The full variable domain, its missing parts supplied by reference TRBV28 and TRBJ1-1, is DVKVTQSSRYLVKRTGEKVFLECVQDMDHENMFWYRQDPGLGLRLIYFSYDVKMKEKGDIPEGYSVSREKKERFSLILESASTNQTSMYLCASSFTGGLNTEAFFGQGTRLTVV.

V and J are TRBV30 and TRBJ2-7, with D maybe TRBD1 (6 bases). This CDR3 is 13 amino acids long. Germline V gene data show CDR1 as GTSNPN and CDR2 as SVGIG (reference sequence). CDR3 in amino acids: CAWSQPITGMLLV. Written as DNA, the CDR3 is TGTGCCTGGAGTCAACCTATTACAGGGATGCTCTTGGTC.

The chain combines TRBV6-5 with TRBJ2-6, with unresolved D. CDR1 and CDR2 (germline): MNHEY, SVGAGI. This CDR3 comprises 15 residues. Deletions cut 7 bases from V and 0 bases from J, with 10 bases between. The CDR3 DNA follows: TGTGCCAGCACCTACGGTTTCTCTGGGGCCAACGTCCTGACTTTC. Its translation is CASTYGFSGANVLTF.